This TCR beta chain was sequenced during a study of long-term antiretroviral therapy in people with HIV. It was version v3.0 of the immunoSEQ assay that was run at survey level. Sequencing was intended to reach 40,000-50,000 T-cell genomes per sample. The data were produced by immunoSEQ multiplex PCR, yet TCRdb's version contains in-frame clones alone and is incomplete. The sample contains roughly 16,000 clones, around 80% of which appear only once. Participants with HIV, all of them, were treated in the United States. V lost 7 bases to trimming and J lost 4 bases; unmatched junction nucleotides: 9. There are 14 residues in the CDR3. Germline values: CDR1 SNHLY, CDR2 FYNNEI.

The V call is TRBV2, the J call TRBJ1-1, with 7 bases matching TRBD1. This clonotype was obtained from a man between 35 and 55 years old with HIV. Material: unsorted PBMCs, obtained 2.1 years after starting antiretroviral therapy. The DNA of the CDR3 is TGTGCCAGCACTAGCAGGGGGGAGGGCACTGAAGCTTTCTTT. Translating gives CASTSRGEGTEAFF.